This T cell receptor beta chain was captured in a study of early T cells in non-severe SARS-CoV-2 infection. Looking at the study overall: Unsorted whole blood bulk RNA was sequenced, with unpaired chains.

This clonotype was picked up a small number of times. TCRdb independently ran MiXCR on the 5' RACE reads; one entry per CDR3 protein. This repertoire shows more than 75,000 distinct CDR3 sequences, around 14% found once; its top ten account for about 6.4%. The receptor comes from an adult who was a healthcare worker with PCR-confirmed SARS-CoV-2 infection or an uninfected control (not recorded which). Sample: whole blood.

The CDR3 DNA follows: TGTGCCAGCAGTTCGGGGACGACTACGCAAGAGACCCAGTACTTC. Amino acid sequence: CASSSGTTTQETQYF. The chain joins TRBV12-3 or TRBV12-4 to TRBJ2-5; D is perhaps TRBD1 or TRBD2 (5 bases each). CDR3 length: 15 residues. Trimming shortened V by 4 bases and J by 2 bases, and 14 bases separated the two germline ends.